The rows below give T cell receptor beta chains drawn from one sample of a study of T cell responses to AZD1222 COVID-19 vaccine. TCRdb keeps only in-frame clones here, not all; method: immunoSEQ multiplex PCR. The sample contains over 100,000 clones, approximately 86% of which appear only once. The sample here was peripheral blood, taken on day 0 of AZD1222 vaccination. Receptors were obtained from an adult in good health. CDR3s include the opening cysteine and the closing phenylalanine or tryptophan. D genes are given only for firm matches. Not all rows give a size; the values are once, few, many and, for expanded clones, a class.

j_call v_call d_call clone_size cdr3_nt cdr3_aa
TRBJ1-2 TRBV19 NA NA TGTGCCAGTAGCCCCCGGACACTGGAGGGCTATGGCTACACCTTC CASSPRTLEGYGYTF
TRBJ1-2 TRBV7-2 NA NA TGTGCCAGCAGTTCAAGACCGCGGGGAAACTATGGCTACACCTTC CASSSRPRGNYGYTF
TRBJ2-5 TRBV7-6 NA once TGTGCCAGCAGCCTAAACTACAGGGAAGAGACCCAGTACTTC CASSLNYREETQYF
TRBJ2-6 TRBV6-1 NA NA TGTGCCAGCAGTGAAATCGGCTCTGGGGCCAACGTCCTGACTTTC CASSEIGSGANVLTF
TRBJ2-7 TRBV7-9 NA NA TGTGCCAGCAGCTTAGCGGGCTTAACCTACGAGCAGTACTTC CASSLAGLTYEQYF
TRBJ2-3 TRBV19 TRBD2 NA TGTGCCAGTTCGGGACTAGCGACGACATCAGATACGCAGTATTTT CASSGLATTSDTQYF
TRBJ1-5 TRBV30 NA NA TGTGCCTGGAGTGTAGGGGGAAATCAGCCCCAGCATTTT CAWSVGGNQPQHF
TRBJ2-5 TRBV7-3 NA NA TGTGCCAGCAGCCTCAGTCCGGACTCAGGGGAGACCCAGTACTTC CASSLSPDSGETQYF
TRBJ2-7 TRBV28 TRBD2 NA TGTGCCAGCAGCTTACTCGGACTAGCGGCGGTTTACGAGCAGTACTTC CASSLLGLAAVYEQYF
TRBJ2-1 TRBV5-1 TRBD2 NA TGCGCCAGCAGGGTTGCGGGAGATCGCAATGAGCAGTTCTTC CASRVAGDRNEQFF
TRBJ1-5 TRBV5-1 NA once TGCGCCAGCAGCTTGGAGGGGGGGAAGCCCCAGCATTTT CASSLEGGKPQHF
TRBJ1-2 TRBV28 NA NA TGTGCCATCGATCAGGGAAATAAAGGCTACACCTTC CAIDQGNKGYTF
TRBJ2-7 TRBV7-8 NA NA TGTGCCAGCAGCCGCCACCGGGACGGGTCCTACGAGCAGTACTTC CASSRHRDGSYEQYF
TRBJ2-2 TRBV7-6 NA NA TGTGCCAGCAGCTTCGGAGGGTCCGGGGAGCTGTTTTTT CASSFGGSGELFF
TRBJ1-1 TRBV5-6 NA NA TGTGCCAGCAGCCTGGTATCGAGGGCGGGCACTGAAGCTTTCTTT CASSLVSRAGTEAFF
TRBJ2-7 TRBV27 NA NA TGTGCCAGCAGTCCCAGGGGACCGAGCTCCTACGAGCAGTACTTC CASSPRGPSSYEQYF
TRBJ2-1 TRBV7-3 NA NA TGTGCCAGCAGCTTAGACACCTACAATGAGCAGTTCTTC CASSLDTYNEQFF
TRBJ2-7 TRBV28 TRBD2 NA TGTGCCAGCAGTTTTGGGGGAGCGGGAGGAGGCCCTCGGAGGGAGCAGTACTTC CASSFGGAGGGPRREQYF
TRBJ2-5 TRBV4-1 TRBD2 few TGCGCCAGCAGCCAAGATGGGGCGGGAGGAGAGACCCAGTACTTC CASSQDGAGGETQYF
TRBJ2-7 TRBV10-2 TRBD2 few TGCGCCAGCAACCTAGCGGGGAGCTCCTACGAGCAGTACTTC CASNLAGSSYEQYF
TRBJ1-4 TRBV28 TRBD1 NA TGTGCCAGCAGTCCAGGGGGCCGGGGTGAAAAACTGTTTTTT CASSPGGRGEKLFF
TRBJ2-1 TRBV5-4 TRBD2 NA TGTGCCAGCGCCGGGGCGGGAGGTCCCTACAATGAGCAGTTCTTC CASAGAGGPYNEQFF
TRBJ2-5 TRBV9 TRBD1 few TGTGCCAGCAGCAAGGGACAGGGGGACTCCCAAGAGACCCAGTACTTC CASSKGQGDSQETQYF
TRBJ1-2 TRBV28 NA NA TGTGCCAGCAGTCCTGACCCCTGGGGCTATGGCTACACCTTC CASSPDPWGYGYTF
TRBJ2-7 TRBV7-9 NA NA TGTGCCAGCAGCTTAGGGGTTGGCGAGCAGTACTTC CASSLGVGEQYF
TRBJ2-7 TRBV11-2 NA NA TGTGCCAGCAGCTTAGGGGCAGGGGTAGGTTACGAGCAGTACTTC CASSLGAGVGYEQYF
TRBJ1-6 TRBV6-5 NA NA TGTGCCACCAGCCCCCGGTTGGAATCACCCCTCCACTTT CATSPRLESPLHF
TRBJ1-6 TRBV28 NA once TGTGCCAGCAGTTTAGGGGAGTATAATTCACCCCTCCACTTT CASSLGEYNSPLHF
TRBJ1-5 TRBV19 NA NA TGTGCCAGTAGGGAAACAGGCCCATTGAGCAATCAGCCCCAGCATTTT CASRETGPLSNQPQHF
TRBJ2-2 TRBV29-1 NA NA TGCAGCGTAGGGGAAACCGGGGAGCTGTTTTTT CSVGETGELFF
TRBJ2-7 TRBV29-1 NA NA TGCAGCGTTGAAGATACAGCGGGCCCCCGCGGGTACGAGCAGTACTTC CSVEDTAGPRGYEQYF
TRBJ1-1 TRBV2 NA NA TGTGCCAGTGAGGGGTACATGAACACTGAAGCTTTCTTT CASEGYMNTEAFF
TRBJ2-1 TRBV4-1 NA NA TGCGCCAGCAGCCAAGATTCGATAGGATTTGAGCAGTTCTTC CASSQDSIGFEQFF
TRBJ1-6 TRBV6-5 NA NA TGTGCCAGCAGACGGCTCGATTCACCCCTCCACTTT CASRRLDSPLHF
TRBJ2-3 TRBV2 TRBD2 NA TGTGCCAGCAGCGTCGGACTAGCGGGAGCTAGAGATACGCAGTATTTT CASSVGLAGARDTQYF
TRBJ1-2 TRBV21-1 NA NA TGTGCCAGCAGGAGGGAGAGGGGAGGCTATGGCTACACCTTC CASRRERGGYGYTF
TRBJ1-2 TRBV2 NA NA TGTGCCAGCAGGAAAGAGGGGGGCAGTGGCTATGGCTACACCTTC CASRKEGGSGYGYTF
TRBJ1-5 TRBV19 NA NA TGTGCCAGCAAGTACCCGGGGGCGTGGCAGCCCCAGCATTTT CASKYPGAWQPQHF
TRBJ2-1 TRBV9 NA NA TGTGCCAGCAGCGTAGGACTAGGGTCCTACAATGAGCAGTTCTTC CASSVGLGSYNEQFF
TRBJ2-3 TRBV30 TRBD2 NA TGTGCCTGGAGTCCGCTAGCGGGAGTGGGAGATACGCAGTATTTT CAWSPLAGVGDTQYF
TRBJ1-1 TRBV9 NA NA TGTGCCAGCAGCCTCGGAGACACTGAAGCTTTCTTT CASSLGDTEAFF
TRBJ1-6 TRBV19 NA NA TGTGCCAGTAGTATTTCGTACGATTCACCCCTCCACTTT CASSISYDSPLHF
TRBJ1-2 TRBV28 NA NA TGTGCCAGCAGGCCGGCCAGTGGCTACACCTTC CASRPASGYTF
TRBJ1-1 TRBV5-4 NA NA TGTGCCAGCAGCTTGGGTGTCTCTCCTTCGGTGGCTTTCTTT CASSLGVSPSVAFF
TRBJ1-6 TRBV28 NA once TGTGCCAGCAGTAATCCCGATTCACCCCTCCACTTT CASSNPDSPLHF
TRBJ2-7 TRBV28 TRBD2 once TGTGCCAGCAGTCGGACTAGCGGGGGGAACACCTACGAGCAGTACTTC CASSRTSGGNTYEQYF
TRBJ2-5 TRBV28 NA once TGTGCCAGCAGTGGAGAGACCCAGTACTTC CASSGETQYF
TRBJ2-4 TRBV5-6 NA NA TGTGCCAGCAGCCCCCTCCGGGAGCGAAACATTCAGTACTTC CASSPLRERNIQYF
TRBJ2-1 TRBV7-8 TRBD1 NA TGTGCCAGCAGCCTAGGGGGCGCGGAGGATAAGTTCTTC CASSLGGAEDKFF
TRBJ1-2 TRBV30 TRBD1 NA TGTGCCTGGAGCCGGGGACAGGAAGGTAACGGCTACACCTTC CAWSRGQEGNGYTF
TRBJ2-5 TRBV9 NA NA TGTGCCAGCAGCCCCAGGGACTTTACAACCCAGTACTTC CASSPRDFTTQYF
TRBJ2-1 TRBV11-1 NA NA TGTGCCAGCAGCTTATCGAGCAGTGAGCAGTTCTTC CASSLSSSEQFF
TRBJ2-7 TRBV7-2 NA NA TGTGCCAGCAGCTTAGCGCAGTCAGGGCCCTACGAGCAGTACTTC CASSLAQSGPYEQYF
TRBJ1-1 TRBV7-8 NA NA TGTGCCAGCAGCTTAGCCCGGACGGTGAACACTGAAGCTTTCTTT CASSLARTVNTEAFF
TRBJ1-6 TRBV30 NA NA TGTGCCTTGGGGGGGTATAATTCACCCCTCCACTTT CALGGYNSPLHF